Here is one T cell receptor beta chain with its context. Its antigen is still unknown. The germline CDR1 and CDR2 sequences are MDHEN and SYDVKM. The CDR3 is 15 residues long. These data originate in a study of cytomegalovirus exposure and HLA in healthy donors. General study findings and limits: In an earlier analysis, about 87% or about 30%: the productive usage of most TCR beta V segments. It is likely that the observed cluster of highly shared sequence variants was a sequencing artifact. Association of a missense DCLRE1C variant with TCR beta V- and J-gene trimming was reported in a later analysis. Associated with cytomegalovirus, according to the listing, were 164 TCR beta chains.

The study ran its PCR with 60 Vbeta and 13 Jbeta primers. Profiling relied on immunoSEQ multiplex PCR, and the TCRdb table lists in-frame clones only, not all of them. The repertoire table contains about 87,000 clones. The gene calls are TRBV28 and TRBJ2-7, with a tentative D call TRBD1 (6 bases). This sequence was found in a man aged 45-60 years in good health and CMV-seropositive. The sample consisted of PBMCs. DNA for the CDR3: TGTGCCAGCAGTTGGTCACAGGGTGGGAATTTCACCTTGCACGTC. Protein sequence: CASSWSQGGNFTLHV.